The 6 T cell receptor beta chains below all came from one sample that was sequenced in a study of cytomegalovirus exposure and HLA in healthy donors. The PCR ran on 60 Vbeta and 13 Jbeta primers. Data came from immunoSEQ multiplex PCR; TCRdb stores just in-frame clones and leaves some out. This sample has around 130,000 clones, with over 60% found just once. Input material: PBMCs. The receptors derive from a man aged 40-49 years in good health and CMV-seronegative.

This chain links TRBV27 with TRBJ2-3, with D tentatively TRBD1 (5 bases). V lost 1 base to trimming and J lost 3 bases, with 8 bases between them. The germline V gene encodes CDR1 MNHEY and CDR2 SMNVEV (reference sequence). The CDR3 covers 14 residues. The CDR3: CASSLFPGTDTQYF. The CDR3 bases are TGTGCCAGCAGTTTATTTCCAGGGACAGATACGCAGTATTTT.

The chain carries TRBV7-6 and TRBJ2-3; 10 bases fit TRBD2. CDR3 size: 16 residues. J lost 0 bases, V lost 1 base, and 1 base had no gene match. CDR1 is SGHVS and CDR2 is FNYEAQ in the germline V gene. CDR3 sequence (DNA): TGTGCCAGCAGCTTAGGGACTAGCGGAAGCACAGATACGCAGTATTTT. This codes for CASSLGTSGSTDTQYF.

The CDR3 is CASSQIPGLVLDEQYF. CDR3 sequence (DNA): TGCGCCAGCAGCCAAATCCCGGGACTAGTGTTGGACGAGCAGTACTTC. The V and J genes are TRBV4-1 and TRBJ2-7, with 8 positions matching TRBD2. Trimming cost V 2 bases and J 5 bases; bases outside gene matches: 11. The length of the CDR3 is 16 residues. Germline V gene lookup returns CDR1 MGHRA and CDR2 YSYEKL.

CDR3 sequence reads: CASSSPGTGAYEQYF. The CDR3 bases are TGTGCCAGCAGTTCCCCCGGGACAGGGGCCTACGAGCAGTACTTC. This chain uses TRBV27 with TRBJ2-7, with 10 bases that match TRBD1. The V gene's germline CDR1 is MNHEY and CDR2 SMNVEV (reference sequence). V was clipped by 4 bases and J by 2 bases; unmatched bases: 5. The CDR3 spans 15 residues.

This chain links TRBV5-4 with TRBJ2-7; 7 bases line up with TRBD2. After removal of 0 bases from V and 7 bases from J, the junction contained 10 bases not matched to a gene. Germline values: CDR1 SGHNT, CDR2 YYREEE (reference sequence). The CDR3 covers 15 residues. CDR3 in amino acids: CASSLDGGGPGEQYF. Written as DNA, the CDR3 is TGTGCCAGCAGCTTGGATGGCGGGGGTCCGGGTGAGCAGTACTTC.

The CDR3 protein is CATTGPNYEQYF. The DNA for the CDR3 is TGTGCCACGACAGGGCCTAACTACGAGCAGTACTTC. The V and J genes are TRBV6-5 and TRBJ2-7; TRBD1 aligns across 7 bases. CDR3 length equals 12 residues. V lost 10 bases to trimming and J lost 3 bases; unmatched junction nucleotides: 6. Germline loops: CDR1 MNHEY, CDR2 SVGAGI.